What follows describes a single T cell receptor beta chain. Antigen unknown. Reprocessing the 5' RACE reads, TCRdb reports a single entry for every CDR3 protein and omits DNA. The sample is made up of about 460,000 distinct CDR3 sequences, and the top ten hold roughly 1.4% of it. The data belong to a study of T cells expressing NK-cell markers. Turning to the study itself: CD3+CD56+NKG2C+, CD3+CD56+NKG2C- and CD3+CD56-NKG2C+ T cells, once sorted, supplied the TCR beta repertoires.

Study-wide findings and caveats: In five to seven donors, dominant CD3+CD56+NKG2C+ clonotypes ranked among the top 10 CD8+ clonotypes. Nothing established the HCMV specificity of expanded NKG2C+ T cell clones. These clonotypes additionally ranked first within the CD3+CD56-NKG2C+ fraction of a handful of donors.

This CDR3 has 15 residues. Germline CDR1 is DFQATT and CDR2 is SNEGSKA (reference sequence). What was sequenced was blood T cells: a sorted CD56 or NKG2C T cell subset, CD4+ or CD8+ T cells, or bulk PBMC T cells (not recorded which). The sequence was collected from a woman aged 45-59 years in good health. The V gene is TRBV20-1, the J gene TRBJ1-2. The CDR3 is CSARDRGMLNYGYTF.